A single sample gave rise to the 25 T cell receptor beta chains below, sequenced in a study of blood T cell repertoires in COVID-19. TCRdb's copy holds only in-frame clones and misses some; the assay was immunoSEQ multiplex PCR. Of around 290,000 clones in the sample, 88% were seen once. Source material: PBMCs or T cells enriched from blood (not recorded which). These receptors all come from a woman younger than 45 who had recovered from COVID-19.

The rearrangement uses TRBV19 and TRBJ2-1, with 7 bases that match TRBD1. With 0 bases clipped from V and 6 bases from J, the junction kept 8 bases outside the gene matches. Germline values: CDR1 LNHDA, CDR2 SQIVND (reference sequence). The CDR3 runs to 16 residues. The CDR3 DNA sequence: TGTGCCAGTAGTATAGATGAGGAGGCAGGGGGCAATGAGCAGTTCTTC. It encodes CASSIDEEAGGNEQFF.

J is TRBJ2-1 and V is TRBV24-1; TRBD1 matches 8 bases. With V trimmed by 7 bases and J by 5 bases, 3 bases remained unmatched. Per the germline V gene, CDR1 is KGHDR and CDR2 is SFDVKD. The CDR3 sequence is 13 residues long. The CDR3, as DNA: TGTGCCACCAGAAGGACAGGGAACAATGAGCAGTTCTTC. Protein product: CATRRTGNNEQFF.

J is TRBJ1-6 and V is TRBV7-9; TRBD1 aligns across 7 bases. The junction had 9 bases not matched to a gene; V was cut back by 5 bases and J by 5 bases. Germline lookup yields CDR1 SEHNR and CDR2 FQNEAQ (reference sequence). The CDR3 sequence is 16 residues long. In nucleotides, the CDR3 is TGTGCCAGCAGCCATTCAATGGGACAGAATAATTCACCCCTCCACTTT. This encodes CASSHSMGQNNSPLHF.

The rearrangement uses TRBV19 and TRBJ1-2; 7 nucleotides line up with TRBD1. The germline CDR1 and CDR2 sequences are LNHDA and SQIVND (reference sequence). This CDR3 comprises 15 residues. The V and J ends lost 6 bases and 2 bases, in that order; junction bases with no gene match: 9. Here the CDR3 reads CASSRQGTGNYGYTF. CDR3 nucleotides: TGTGCCAGTAGCCGACAGGGTACGGGCAACTATGGCTACACCTTC. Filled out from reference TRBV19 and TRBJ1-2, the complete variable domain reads DGGITQSPKYLFRKEGQNVTLSCEQNLNHDAMYWYRQDPGQGLRLIYYSQIVNDFQKGDIAEGYSVSREKKESFPLTVTSAQKNPTAFYLCASSRQGTGNYGYTFGSGTRLTVV.

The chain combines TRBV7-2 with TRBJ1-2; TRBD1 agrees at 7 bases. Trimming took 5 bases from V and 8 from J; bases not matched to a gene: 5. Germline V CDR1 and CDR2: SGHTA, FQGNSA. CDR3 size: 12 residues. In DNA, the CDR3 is TGTGCCAGCAGCCGTTACAGGGGAGGCTACACCTTC. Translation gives CASSRYRGGYTF.

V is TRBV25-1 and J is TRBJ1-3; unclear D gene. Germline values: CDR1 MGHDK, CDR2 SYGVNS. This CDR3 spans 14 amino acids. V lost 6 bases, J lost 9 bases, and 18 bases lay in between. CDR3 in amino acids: CASSLPGTLGTIYF. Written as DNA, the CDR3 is TGTGCCAGCAGCCTACCGGGAACACTCGGCACCATATATTTT.

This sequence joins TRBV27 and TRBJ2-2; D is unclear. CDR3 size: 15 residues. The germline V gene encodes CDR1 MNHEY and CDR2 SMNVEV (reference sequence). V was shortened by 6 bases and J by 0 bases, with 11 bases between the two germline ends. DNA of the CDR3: TGTGCCAGCAGCCCAATAGACTCGAACACCGGGGAGCTGTTTTTT. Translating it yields CASSPIDSNTGELFF.

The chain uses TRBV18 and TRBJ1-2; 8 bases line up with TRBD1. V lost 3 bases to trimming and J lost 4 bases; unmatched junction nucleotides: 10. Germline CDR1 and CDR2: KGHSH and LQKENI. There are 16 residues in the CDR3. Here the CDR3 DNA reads TGTGCCAGCTCACCGGTACCGGGACAGGTGCGCTATGGCTACACCTTC. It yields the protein CASSPVPGQVRYGYTF.

The DNA for the CDR3 is TGTGCCTGGATAAGCGGGGGGGCCTACAATGAGCAGTTCTTC. The encoded protein is CAWISGGAYNEQFF. The chain recombines TRBV30 with TRBJ2-1, with TRBD2 identical over 10 bases. In germline, CDR1 is GTSNPN, CDR2 SVGIG (reference sequence). There are 14 residues in the CDR3. The J segment lost 2 bases and the V segment lost 4 bases, leaving 2 bases of the junction unmatched.

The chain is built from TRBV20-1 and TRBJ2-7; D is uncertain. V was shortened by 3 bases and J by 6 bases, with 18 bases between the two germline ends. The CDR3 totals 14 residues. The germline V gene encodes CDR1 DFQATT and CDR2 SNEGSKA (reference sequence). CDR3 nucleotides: TGCAGTGCTAGTGCTAGTTTTAAGCTCGGCGAGCAGTACTTC. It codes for CSASASFKLGEQYF.

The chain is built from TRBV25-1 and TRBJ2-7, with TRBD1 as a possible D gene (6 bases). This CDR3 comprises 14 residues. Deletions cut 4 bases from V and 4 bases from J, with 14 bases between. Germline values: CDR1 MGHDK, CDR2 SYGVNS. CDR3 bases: TGTGCCAGCAGTGCACCGGGACAAGAATACGAGCAGTACTTC. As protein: CASSAPGQEYEQYF.

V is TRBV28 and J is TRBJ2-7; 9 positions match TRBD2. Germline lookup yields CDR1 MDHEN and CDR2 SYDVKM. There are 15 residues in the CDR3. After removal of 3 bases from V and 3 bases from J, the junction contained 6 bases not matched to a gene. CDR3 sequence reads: CASSFGTSLGYEQYF. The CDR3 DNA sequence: TGTGCCAGCAGTTTTGGGACTAGCCTAGGCTACGAGCAGTACTTC.

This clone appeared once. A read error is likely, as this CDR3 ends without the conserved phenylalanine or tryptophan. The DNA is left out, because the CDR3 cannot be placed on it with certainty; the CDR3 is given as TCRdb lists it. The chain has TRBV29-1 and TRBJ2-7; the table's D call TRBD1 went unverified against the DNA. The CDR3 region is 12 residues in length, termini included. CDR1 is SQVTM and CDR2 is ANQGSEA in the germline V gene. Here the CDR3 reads CSVVTQDRAILI.

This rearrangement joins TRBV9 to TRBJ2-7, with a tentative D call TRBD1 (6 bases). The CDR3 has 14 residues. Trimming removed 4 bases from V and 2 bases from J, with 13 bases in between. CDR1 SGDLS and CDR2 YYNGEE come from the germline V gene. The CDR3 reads CASSPWTAPYEQYF. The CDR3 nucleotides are TGTGCCAGCAGCCCCTGGACAGCCCCCTACGAGCAGTACTTC.

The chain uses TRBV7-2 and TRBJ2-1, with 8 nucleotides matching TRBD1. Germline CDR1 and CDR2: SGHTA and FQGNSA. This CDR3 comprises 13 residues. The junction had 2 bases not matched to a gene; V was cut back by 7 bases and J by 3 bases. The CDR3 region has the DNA TGTGCCAGCACAACAGGGGGCTACAATGAGCAGTTCTTC. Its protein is CASTTGGYNEQFF.

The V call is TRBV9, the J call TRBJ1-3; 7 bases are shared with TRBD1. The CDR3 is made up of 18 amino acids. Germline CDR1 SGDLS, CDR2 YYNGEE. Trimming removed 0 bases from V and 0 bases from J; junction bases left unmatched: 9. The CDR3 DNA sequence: TGTGCCAGCAGCGTAGGTCAGAAGGGGGCCGTCTCTGGAAACACCATATATTTT. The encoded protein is CASSVGQKGAVSGNTIYF.

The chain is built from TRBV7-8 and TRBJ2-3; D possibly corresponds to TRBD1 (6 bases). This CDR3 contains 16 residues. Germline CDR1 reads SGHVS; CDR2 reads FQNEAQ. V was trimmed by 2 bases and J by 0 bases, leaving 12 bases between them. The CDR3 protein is CASSLRRDTSTDTQYF. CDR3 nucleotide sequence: TGTGCCAGCAGCTTACGCCGGGACACTAGCACAGATACGCAGTATTTT.

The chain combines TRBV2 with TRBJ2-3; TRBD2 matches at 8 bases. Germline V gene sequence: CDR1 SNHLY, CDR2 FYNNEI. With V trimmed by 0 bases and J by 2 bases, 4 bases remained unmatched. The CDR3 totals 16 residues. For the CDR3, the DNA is TGTGCCAGCAGTGAAGCAGGACTAGCCGTCACAGATACGCAGTATTTT. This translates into CASSEAGLAVTDTQYF.

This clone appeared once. The CDR3 reads CASRYTGLADNEQFF. In DNA form, the CDR3 reads TGTGCCAGCAGGTACACGGGACTAGCGGATAATGAGCAGTTCTTC. J is TRBJ2-1 and V is TRBV6-5; 11 bases line up with TRBD2. From germline, CDR1 is MNHEY and CDR2 SVGAGI. This CDR3 region has 15 residues. V was pared by 6 bases and J by 7 bases, with 8 bases of the junction left unmatched.

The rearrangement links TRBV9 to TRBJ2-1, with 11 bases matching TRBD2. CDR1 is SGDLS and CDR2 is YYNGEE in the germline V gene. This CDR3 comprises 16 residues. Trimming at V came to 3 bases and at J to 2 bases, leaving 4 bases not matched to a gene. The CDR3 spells CASSDLLAGAYNEQFF. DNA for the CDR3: TGTGCCAGCAGCGACTTACTAGCGGGGGCCTACAATGAGCAGTTCTTC.

This chain's CDR3 is CSALPGLGKFF. The DNA for the CDR3 is TGCAGTGCTTTACCGGGACTAGGAAAGTTCTTC. The chain couples TRBV20-1 to TRBJ2-1; 8 nucleotides match TRBD2. This CDR3 contains 11 residues. Germline-derived CDR1 and CDR2 are DFQATT and SNEGSKA (reference sequence). After removal of 5 bases from V and 14 bases from J, the junction contained 8 bases not matched to a gene.

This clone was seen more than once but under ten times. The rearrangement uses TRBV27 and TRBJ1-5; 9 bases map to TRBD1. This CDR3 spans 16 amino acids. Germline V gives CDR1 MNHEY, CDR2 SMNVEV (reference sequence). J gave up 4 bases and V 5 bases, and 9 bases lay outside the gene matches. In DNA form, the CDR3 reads TGTGCCAGCAGTAAGAAGACCGGGACAGGGAATCAGCCCCAGCATTTT. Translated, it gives CASSKKTGTGNQPQHF.

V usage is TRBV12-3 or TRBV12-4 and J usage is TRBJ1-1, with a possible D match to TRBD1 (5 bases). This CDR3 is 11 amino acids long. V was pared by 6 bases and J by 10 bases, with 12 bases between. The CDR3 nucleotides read TGTGCCAGCAGGTGGGACGGGAGAGCTTTCTTT. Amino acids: CASRWDGRAFF.

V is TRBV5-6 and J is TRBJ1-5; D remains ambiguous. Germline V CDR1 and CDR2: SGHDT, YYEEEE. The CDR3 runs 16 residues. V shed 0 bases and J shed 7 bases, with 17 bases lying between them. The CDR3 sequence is CASSLGGREVGQPQHF. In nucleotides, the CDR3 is TGTGCCAGCAGCTTGGGCGGACGGGAAGTCGGGCAGCCCCAGCATTTT.

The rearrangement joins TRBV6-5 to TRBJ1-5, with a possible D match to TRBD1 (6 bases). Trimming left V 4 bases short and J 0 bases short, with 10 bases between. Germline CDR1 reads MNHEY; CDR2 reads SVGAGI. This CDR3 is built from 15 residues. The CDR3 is CASSLNRDSNQPQHF. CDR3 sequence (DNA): TGTGCCAGCAGTTTGAACAGGGATAGCAATCAGCCCCAGCATTTT.